This TCR beta chain was sequenced for a study of shared clonotypes between healthy human individuals. Looking at the study overall: Per donor, three plates held CD4 naive cells, three held CD4 memory, two held CD8 naive and one held CD8 memory. Study results and limitations: The authors expected sequencing depth to affect clonotype sharing among donors.

A remark on this clone: Antigen: not known.

Here immunoSEQ multiplex PCR was the method, and the copy in TCRdb shows in-frame clones only, minus some. This sample carries just over 2,000,000 clones, about 95% of them seen once, and the ten largest clones take more than 0.1%. The CDR3 runs to 12 residues. CDR1 is MNHEY, CDR2 SVGAGI, per germline. V was cut by 5 bases and J by 8 bases, with 10 bases left in between. This sequence joins TRBV6-5 and TRBJ2-1; D is uncertain. The sequenced material came from naive CD4+ T cells sorted from blood. Subset specified: CD45RA+ positively selected. The source of this sequence is a man younger than 30 in good health. The CDR3 DNA sequence: TGTGCCAGCAGTACACGGCGCGATGAGCAGTTCTTC. It is translated as CASSTRRDEQFF.